Here is one T cell receptor (beta chain) with its context. Its target is not known. Samples came from axillary lymph nodes draining the breast cancer. TCRdb redid the calling of the multiplex PCR reads with MiXCR, one entry per CDR3 protein. The sample consists of some 120,000 distinct CDR3 sequences, just under 20% of them appearing once. This entry comes from a study of breast tumors, draining lymph nodes, adjacent tissues. Study-wide results and limits: Tumor repertoires ranked between lymph nodes and nontumor tissue in diversity, with V and J gene preferences. That most tumor T cells come from lymph nodes remained unproven.

From germline, CDR1 is MNHNS and CDR2 SASEGT. The CDR3 has 19 amino acids. J was trimmed by 1 base and V by 2 bases; bases with no gene match: 17. The receptor's source is a female donor with breast cancer. Some clones in this sample may be carry-over from other donors' samples. This chain links TRBV6-1 with TRBJ2-7; 7 nucleotides line up with TRBD2. The material sequenced was axillary lymph node tissue. This CDR3 reads CASSESEGWLAEVSYEQYF. CDR3 sequence (DNA): TGTGCCAGCAGTGAATCGGAGGGCTGGCTAGCGGAGGTTTCCTACGAGCAGTACTTC.